This T cell receptor (beta chain) was identified during a study of blood T cell repertoires in COVID-19. Trimming pared 3 bases from V and 6 bases from J, leaving 6 bases between. The CDR3 runs to 13 residues. Germline loops: CDR1 SGHTA, CDR2 FQGNSA. Clones were sequenced by immunoSEQ multiplex PCR, and TCRdb holds only the in-frame ones, with some missing. The sample gives about 370,000 clones, around 87% of which show up once; 0.95% to 1.1% is in the top ten. Individuals aged about 18 to 95 years were recruited from 24 US areas. Sequenced: PBMCs or T cells enriched from blood (not recorded which). V gene TRBV7-2 combines with J gene TRBJ1-6; no clear D. The source of this sequence is a man younger than 35 who had recovered from COVID-19. The CDR3 loop is CASSFPSNSPLHF. The CDR3 DNA follows: TGTGCCAGCAGCTTTCCGTCTAATTCACCCCTCCACTTT.